This T cell receptor (beta chain) was sequenced in a study of T cell responses to AZD1222 COVID-19 vaccine. Germline CDR1 is SGHDT and CDR2 is YYEEEE. Trimming left V 7 bases short and J 8 bases short, with 18 bases between. The CDR3 consists of 13 residues. The data were produced by immunoSEQ multiplex PCR, yet TCRdb's version contains in-frame clones alone and is incomplete. The sample includes fewer than 200,000 clones, approximately 90% seen only once; the top ten take 0.85% to 1.1%. This chain links TRBV5-6 with TRBJ1-2; a possible D gene is TRBD1 (6 bases). The sample was peripheral blood, taken 28 days after the second AZD1222 dose. This TCR was recovered from an adult who received the AZD1222 COVID-19 vaccine. The CDR3 spells CASVIGGEFGYTF. The CDR3 DNA reads TGTGCCAGCGTCATAGGGGGGGAGTTCGGCTACACCTTC. Together with reference TRBV5-6 and TRBJ1-2, the CDR3 gives the full variable domain: DAGVTQSPTHLIKTRGQQVTLRCSPKSGHDTVSWYQQALGQGPQFIFQYYEEEERQRGNFPDRFSGHQFPNYSSELNVNALLLGDSALYLCASVIGGEFGYTFGSGTRLTVV.